This TCR beta chain was recorded in a study of blood T cell repertoires in COVID-19. Ages ranged from about 18 to 89 years, with residence in more than 20 US areas. Assignments of participants to cohorts depended upon their own reported clinical history. Study processing details: From reference gene primer amplification, estimates of nucleated cell counts were derived. The method was immunoSEQ multiplex PCR; TCRdb's version includes in-frame clones alone and lacks a portion of them. Clonal size and the V and J genes are those of that table, whereas D and trimming came from the DNA. The table has about 260,000 clones, approximately 88% seen once. This CDR3 is 12 amino acids long. The germline V and J ends were trimmed by 3 bases and 6 bases, with 6 bases remaining between them. The germline V gene encodes CDR1 MDHEN and CDR2 SYDVKM.

This clonotype was sampled from a woman between 40 and 50 years old with acute COVID-19. The sequenced sample consisted of PBMCs or T cells enriched from blood (not recorded which). This sequence joins TRBV28 and TRBJ2-1; possible D gene TRBD2, 5 bases. This CDR3 reads CASSFGLNEQFF. CDR3 coding DNA: TGTGCCAGCAGTTTTGGACTCAATGAGCAGTTCTTC.